The T cell receptor (beta chain) under discussion was sequenced for a study of blood T cell repertoires in COVID-19. Study summary: Collection of acute and convalescent COVID-19 samples took place in the United States, Italy and Spain.

TCRdb's copy holds only in-frame clones and misses some; the assay was immunoSEQ multiplex PCR. Here the sample spans around 220,000 clones, more than 60% being singletons. This clone was recorded once. The germline CDR1 and CDR2 sequences are MDHEN and SYDVKM. This CDR3 comprises 14 residues. Trimming removed 3 bases from V and 8 bases from J; junction bases left unmatched: 8. The origin of this receptor is a woman between 40 and 55 years old with active or convalescent COVID-19. The sample comprised peripheral blood. The chain carries TRBV28 and TRBJ2-5, with 8 bases fitting TRBD1. The CDR3 region has the DNA TGTGCCAGCAGTTTCAGGACAGGGATGGATACCCAGTACTTC. Its translation is CASSFRTGMDTQYF.